This TCR beta chain was found in a study of blood T cell repertoires in COVID-19. Study overall: Collection of acute and convalescent COVID-19 samples took place in the United States, Italy and Spain.

V was trimmed by 8 bases and J by 8 bases, leaving 18 bases between them. Germline V gives CDR1 MNHEY, CDR2 SVGAGI. The CDR3 covers 13 residues. Generated by immunoSEQ multiplex PCR, the TCRdb table keeps only in-frame clones and is missing some. The sample records 100,000 to 150,000 clones, roughly nine tenths being singletons. The source material was peripheral blood. This clonotype was sampled from a man in his 70s who had recovered from COVID-19. The chain couples TRBV6-5 to TRBJ1-2, with a weak D call TRBD1 (6 bases). This chain's CDR3 is CASRQIQGRGYTF. The CDR3 nucleotides are TGTGCCAGCCGACAGATACAGGGTCGCGGCTACACCTTC.